The 16 T cell receptor beta chains in this list originate from one sample, sequenced in a study of T cell responses to AZD1222 COVID-19 vaccine. The data were produced by immunoSEQ multiplex PCR, yet TCRdb's version contains in-frame clones alone and is incomplete. The sample includes approximately 21,000 clones, more than 70% of them seen just once. The starting material was peripheral blood, obtained 28 days after the second AZD1222 dose. The receptors stem from an adult who received the AZD1222 COVID-19 vaccine.

The chain combines TRBV14 with TRBJ2-3, with D maybe TRBD2 (6 bases). In germline, CDR1 is SGHDN, CDR2 FVKESK. The CDR3 has 15 residues. Trimming shortened V by 1 base and J by 0 bases, and 8 bases separated the two germline ends. The CDR3 is CASSQVRGSTDTQYF. The CDR3 coding sequence is TGTGCCAGCAGCCAAGTCCGGGGGAGCACAGATACGCAGTATTTT.

In this sample, this clone is medium-sized. This sequence joins TRBV7-9 and TRBJ2-1; 8 bases fit TRBD2. V shed 5 bases, J shed 12 bases, and the junction held 15 bases outside the gene matches. CDR1 is SEHNR and CDR2 is FQNEAQ in the germline V gene (reference sequence). The CDR3 extends over 15 amino acids. DNA of the CDR3: TGTGCCAGCAGCCCCCCGGGTGGGGCGGGAGGCCCGCAGTTCTTC. Its protein product is CASSPPGGAGGPQFF.

V is TRBV3-1 (or the pseudogene TRBV3-2) and J is TRBJ2-7; 10 nucleotides match TRBD2. V gave up 5 bases and J gave up 2 bases; unmatched junction bases: 6. The CDR3 covers 15 residues. Germline V lookup: CDR1 LGHDT, CDR2 YNNKEL (reference sequence). CDR3 sequence (DNA): TGTGCCAGCAGCAACGGACTAGCGGCCGCCTACGAGCAGTACTTC. This sequence encodes CASSNGLAAAYEQYF.

The J gene is TRBJ2-1, the V gene TRBV28, with 11 bases aligning to TRBD2. Germline CDR1 MDHEN, CDR2 SYDVKM. With V trimmed by 5 bases and J by 9 bases, 12 bases remained unmatched. This CDR3 spans 16 amino acids. The chain's CDR3 is CASSPPFSGRGGEQFF. The CDR3 DNA reads as TGTGCCAGCAGTCCCCCTTTTAGCGGGAGGGGGGGTGAGCAGTTCTTC.

This chain links TRBV5-6 with TRBJ1-1, with D tentatively TRBD1 (5 bases). V was clipped by 2 bases and J by 0 bases, with 8 bases between them. The germline CDR1 and CDR2 sequences are SGHDT and YYEEEE. The CDR3 has 14 amino acids. CDR3 protein: CASSFTGLNTEAFF. CDR3 in DNA: TGTGCCAGCAGCTTCACAGGCCTGAACACTGAAGCTTTCTTT.

The chain is built from TRBV4-1 and TRBJ2-5; 12 bases line up with TRBD2. V dropped 5 bases and J dropped 4; count of bases not matched to a gene: 5. Germline CDR1 MGHRA, CDR2 YSYEKL. CDR3 length: 15 amino acids. This CDR3 is CASSTTSGRRETQYF. The CDR3 coding sequence is TGCGCCAGCAGCACCACTAGCGGGAGGAGAGAGACCCAGTACTTC.

This clone has more than one count but fewer than ten. This rearrangement joins TRBV11-3 to TRBJ1-2; a possible D gene is TRBD1 (5 bases). This CDR3 spans 12 amino acids. Germline V gene sequence: CDR1 SGHNT, CDR2 YENEEA. The V and J ends lost 10 bases and 1 base respectively, with 10 bases between them. The CDR3 DNA reads TGTGCCACCGGGGGGGTTAACTATGGCTACACCTTC. Translation: CATGGVNYGYTF.

The chain joins TRBV7-3 to TRBJ2-2; no clear D. The germline V and J ends were trimmed by 7 bases and 0 bases, with 12 bases remaining between them. This CDR3 contains 15 residues. Germline-derived CDR1 and CDR2 are SGHTA and FQGTGA. In DNA form, the CDR3 reads TGTGCCAGCACCCTTACACCTACGAACACCGGGGAGCTGTTTTTT. This gives the protein CASTLTPTNTGELFF.

The table lists this clone with a count of one. The CDR3 is CASSWDQNTGELFF. The CDR3, as DNA: TGTGCCAGCAGTTGGGACCAAAACACCGGGGAGCTGTTTTTT. The chain couples TRBV5-5 to TRBJ2-2; TRBD1 or TRBD2 may be the D gene (5 bases each). Germline V gene sequence: CDR1 SGHKS, CDR2 YYEKEE (reference sequence). CDR3 size: 14 residues. The V and J ends lost 5 bases and 2 bases respectively, with 10 bases between them.

The gene calls are TRBV10-3 and TRBJ2-7; D uncertain. Trimming stripped 3 bases from V and 0 bases from J, with 3 bases between. CDR1 is ENHRY, CDR2 SYGVKD, per germline. The CDR3 covers 12 residues. In nucleotides, the CDR3 is TGTGCCATCAGTGAATCCTCCTACGAGCAGTACTTC. It translates to CAISESSYEQYF.

The chain carries TRBV6-1 and TRBJ2-3, with TRBD1 identical over 8 bases. CDR3 length equals 14 residues. The ends lost 1 base at V and 5 bases at J; junction bases unmatched: 2. Germline V gene sequence: CDR1 MNHNS, CDR2 SASEGT. The CDR3, as DNA: TGTGCCAGCAGTGAAGACAGGGGGAAAGATACGCAGTATTTT. This encodes CASSEDRGKDTQYF.

DNA of the CDR3: TGTGCCGCAGTAGGTTCTACTAATGAAAAACTGTTTTTT. Translating gives CAAVGSTNEKLFF. The chain joins TRBV25-1 to TRBJ1-4; no reliable D call. Trimming took 11 bases from V and 2 from J, leaving 12 bases between them. This CDR3 is built from 13 residues. Germline V gene sequence: CDR1 MGHDK, CDR2 SYGVNS.

This clone was picked up one time. The CDR3, as DNA: TGTGCCACGACCGGGACAACGAGGAGGATCACTGAAGCTTTCTTT. Translating gives CATTGTTRRITEAFF. The V gene is TRBV10-3, the J gene TRBJ1-1, with a possible D match to TRBD1 (6 bases). V gave up 10 bases and J gave up 4 bases, with 22 bases separating them. Germline assignment: CDR1 ENHRY and CDR2 SYGVKD. This CDR3 is 15 amino acids long.

The count of this clone is one. The CDR3 nucleotides read TGTGCCAGCAGCCAAGGGGAGAATAGCAATCAGCCCCAGCATTTT. Its protein product is CASSQGENSNQPQHF. This chain joins TRBV4-2 and TRBJ1-5; D gene uncertain. This CDR3 is 15 amino acids long. From germline, CDR1 is LGHNA and CDR2 YNFKEQ. V was pared by 1 base and J by 0 bases, with 7 bases between.

The genes are TRBV6-5 and TRBJ2-7; 8 bases are shared with TRBD2. Per the germline V gene, CDR1 is MNHEY and CDR2 is SVGAGI. V lost 6 bases to trimming and J lost 0 bases; unmatched junction nucleotides: 7. The CDR3 length is 15 residues. For the CDR3, the DNA is TGTGCCAGCAGACTAACTAGCGGTAGCTCCTACGAGCAGTACTTC. Its translation: CASRLTSGSSYEQYF.

This chain links TRBV6-5 with TRBJ2-3; D is unclear. V was shortened by 6 bases and J by 4 bases, with 14 bases between the two germline ends. Germline lookup yields CDR1 MNHEY and CDR2 SVGAGI. The CDR3 contains 14 residues. The CDR3 region is CASSPAPGPDTQYF. CDR3 DNA: TGTGCCAGCAGCCCGGCTCCCGGGCCAGATACGCAGTATTTT.